Detailed here is one TCR beta chain. These data come from a study of OX40 agonist ivuxolimab in advanced cancers. Whole-study context: The patients received agonistic anti-OX40 (CD134) antibody ivuxolimab. Three partial responders included one hepatocellular carcinoma patient and two cutaneous melanoma patients.

The repertoire was sequenced with immunoSEQ multiplex PCR; TCRdb's copy has only in-frame clones and lacks some. The sample lists tens of thousands of clones, over 75% occurring once. Trimming removed 5 bases from V and 1 base from J; junction bases left unmatched: 6. CDR3 size: 16 residues. From germline, CDR1 is LNHNV and CDR2 YYDKDF (reference sequence). The rearrangement links TRBV15 to TRBJ2-2; the match to TRBD1 covers 8 bases. Sequenced here: CD4+ or CD8+ T cells sorted from blood, sampled in a trial of the OX40 agonist ivuxolimab. The source is an adult with an advanced solid tumor such as melanoma, head and neck, liver or kidney cancer. As DNA, the CDR3 is TGTGCCACCAGCCCCTCCGGGACAGGGAACACCGGGGAGCTGTTTTTT. It codes for CATSPSGTGNTGELFF.